This TCR beta chain came from a study of response to subunit inactivated influenza vaccine listed by TCRdb under 2018. Regarding the research as a whole: Deep quantitative T cell receptor repertoire profiling was used in the study to track responses to a trivalent subunit inactivated influenza vaccine.

Overall study results and their limits: The authors proposed that each seasonal influenza vaccination may bring in only a limited number of new T cells.

As regards this clonotype: Its antigen is still unknown. The sample holds no much larger clone one base away, and base qualities are not on file.

The library was obtained by RT-PCR. For sequencing, an Illumina HiSeq 2500 was employed. The raw public reads went through TCRdb reprocessing: fastp at Q25, MiXCR clone calling, in-frame beta chains kept. Every entry covers one CDR3 protein and lists the most common genes and DNA from its rows. The sample table records 650,000 to 800,000 distinct CDR3 sequences; 15% to 20% of these occur just once. The top ten clones comprise roughly 10% of the sample. The junction shows trimming of 3 bases on V and 1 base on J, plus 9 bases between the germline ends. CDR1 and CDR2, looked up from the germline V gene (reference sequence), are MNHEY and SMNVEV. Taken from cysteine to phenylalanine, the CDR3 has 14 residues. The sequence is cut down to CDR3 DNA, 42 bases in frame from base 1.

This chain joins TRBV27 to TRBJ2-5, with TRBD2 tentatively as D gene (5 bases match). This clonotype originated in a man between 45 and 60 years old who received an inactivated influenza vaccine. Donor details come from another sample of the same person, matched by shared clones. The sequences come from PBMCs from blood, collected 5 to 6 days after vaccination. The CDR3 region: CASSFRGIQETQYF. In nucleotides, the sequence is TGTGCCAGCAGTTTCAGAGGGATCCAAGAGACCCAGTACTTC.